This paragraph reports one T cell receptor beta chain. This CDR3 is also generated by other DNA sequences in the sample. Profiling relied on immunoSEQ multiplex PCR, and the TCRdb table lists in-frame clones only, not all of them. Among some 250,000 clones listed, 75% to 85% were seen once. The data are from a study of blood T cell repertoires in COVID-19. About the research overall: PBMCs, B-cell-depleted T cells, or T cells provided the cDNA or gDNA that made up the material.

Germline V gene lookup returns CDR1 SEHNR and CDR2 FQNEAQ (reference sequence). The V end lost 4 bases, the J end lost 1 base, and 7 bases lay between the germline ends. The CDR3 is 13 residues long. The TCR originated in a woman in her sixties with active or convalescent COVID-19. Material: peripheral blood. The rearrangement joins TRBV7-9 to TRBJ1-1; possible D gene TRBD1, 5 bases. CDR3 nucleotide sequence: TGTGCCAGCAGCTACGACAGGAACACTGAAGCTTTCTTT. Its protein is CASSYDRNTEAFF. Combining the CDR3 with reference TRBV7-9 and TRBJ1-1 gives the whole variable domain DTGVSQNPRHKITKRGQNVTFRCDPISEHNRLYWYRQTLGQGPEFLTYFQNEAQLEKSRLLSDRFSAERPKGSFSTLEIQRTEQGDSAMYLCASSYDRNTEAFFGQGTRLTVV.